This T cell receptor beta chain was captured in a study of cytomegalovirus exposure and HLA in healthy donors. Study background: As an earlier analysis found, some 170 million T cells yielded about 100 million unique TCR beta sequences. Study results and caveats: It was reported in a later analysis that an Asian-associated ancestry cluster showed fewer N-insertions than the roughly 670-donor mean.

Concerning this clone: What it recognizes is unknown.

The PCR employed 60 Vbeta primers together with 13 Jbeta primers. The method was immunoSEQ multiplex PCR; TCRdb's version includes in-frame clones alone and lacks a portion of them. The table has about 200,000 clones, approximately 83% seen once. The receptor was isolated from a boy aged 2 to 9 in good health and CMV-seronegative. Sequencing used PBMCs.

The chain's CDR3 is CASSQGLGGAGETQYF. CDR3 DNA: TGCGCCAGCAGCCAGGGCTTAGGAGGGGCAGGAGAGACCCAGTACTTC. V gene TRBV4-1 combines with J gene TRBJ2-5, with TRBD2 as a possible D gene (6 bases). Trimming pared 3 bases from V and 4 bases from J, leaving 18 bases between. The CDR3 has 16 amino acids. CDR1 MGHRA and CDR2 YSYEKL come from the germline V gene.